This T cell receptor (beta chain) was documented in a study of control samples from healthy donors and cancer patients. TCRdb's copy holds only in-frame clones and misses some; the assay was immunoSEQ multiplex PCR. This table has about 76,000 clones, approximately 88% appearing once. The CDR3 extends over 16 amino acids. Trimming cost V 0 bases and J 5 bases; bases outside gene matches: 8. The germline V gene has CDR1 PRHDT and CDR2 FYEKMQ (reference sequence). This TCR was sampled from a woman between 50 and 59 years old with colorectal cancer. This rearrangement joins TRBV13 to TRBJ2-5, with 8 bases that match TRBD2. The sequencing sample was made of PBMCs. The CDR3 DNA is TGTGCCAGCAGCTTAGGGGGACTAGGGCTAGGGGAGACCCAGTACTTC. It specifies CASSLGGLGLGETQYF.